A single sample gave rise to the 15 T cell receptor beta chains below, sequenced in a study of shared T cell receptors in the human thymus (dated by TCRdb to 2020 to 2023). Receptors were amplified or captured by the immunoSEQ multiplex PCR assay. TCRdb retrieved this table from immuneACCESS and kept in-frame rearrangements only. Not all clones are present; in checked studies, unresolved V genes account for under half, and no reason is known for the remainder. Within this sample are approximately 660,000 clones, with 88% of them counted one time only. The top ten hold around 0.0099% of the sample. The data were also submitted as part of a second study, on human thymus T cells.

The sequenced sample consisted of thymocytes. Receptor source: a boy younger than two with a congenital heart defect. Donor details come from another sample of the same person, matched by shared clones.

The chain recombines TRBV5-6 with TRBJ1-4; 8 positions agree with TRBD1. Trimming cost V 0 bases and J 7 bases; bases outside gene matches: 2. The CDR3 is 14 amino acids. Germline V gives CDR1 SGHDT, CDR2 YYEEEE. CDR3 DNA: TGTGCCAGCAGCTTGGGACAGGGGCGTGAAAAACTGTTTTTT. Amino acid sequence: CASSLGQGREKLFF. Using reference TRBV5-6 and TRBJ1-4 for the parts outside the CDR3, the full variable domain is DAGVTQSPTHLIKTRGQQVTLRCSPKSGHDTVSWYQQALGQGPQFIFQYYEEEERQRGNFPDRFSGHQFPNYSSELNVNALLLGDSALYLCASSLGQGREKLFFGSGTQLSVL.

The chain carries TRBV27 and TRBJ2-7, with 7 bases identical to TRBD2. V gave up 0 bases and J gave up 0 bases; unmatched junction bases: 2. The germline CDR1 and CDR2 sequences are MNHEY and SMNVEV (reference sequence). The CDR3 is made up of 15 amino acids. This chain's CDR3 is CASSLSGGGSYEQYF. The CDR3, as DNA: TGTGCCAGCAGTTTATCGGGGGGGGGCTCCTACGAGCAGTACTTC.

V and J are TRBV5-1 and TRBJ2-7; D unresolved. CDR3 length equals 15 residues. The V gene's germline CDR1 is SGHRS and CDR2 YFSETQ. V dropped 2 bases and J dropped 0 bases, with 12 bases sitting between them. CDR3 region: CASSLVAPNSYEQYF. The DNA of the CDR3 is TGCGCCAGCAGCTTAGTAGCTCCAAACTCCTACGAGCAGTACTTC.

The sample holds a few counts of this clone. The V gene is TRBV7-2, the J gene TRBJ2-1; D gene uncertain. The V end lost 3 bases, the J end lost 4 bases, and 25 bases lay between the germline ends. This CDR3 is 19 amino acids long. Germline values: CDR1 SGHTA, CDR2 FQGNSA. Here the CDR3 reads CASSLLYSELSLSYNEQFF. CDR3 sequence (DNA): TGTGCCAGCAGCTTGCTATACTCCGAGCTATCGCTGAGTTACAATGAGCAGTTCTTC. The full variable domain, in which reference TRBV7-2 and TRBJ2-1 provide the parts outside the CDR3, is GAGVSQSPSNKVTEKGKDVELRCDPISGHTALYWYRQSLGQGLEFLIYFQGNSAPDKSGLPSDRFSAERTGGSVSTLTIQRTQQEDSAVYLCASSLLYSELSLSYNEQFFGPGTRLTVL.

The V and J genes are TRBV7-3 and TRBJ2-7; the D gene is possibly TRBD2 (7 bases). The germline gives CDR1 SGHTA, CDR2 FQGTGA. V dropped 2 bases and J dropped 6 bases, with 11 bases sitting between them. This CDR3 is built from 13 residues. CDR3 bases: TGTGCCAGCAGCTTACGTGGGGGGGCCGAGCAGTACTTC. Encoded protein: CASSLRGGAEQYF.

This chain connects TRBV4-3 to TRBJ2-4, with 8 bases matching TRBD2. Germline CDR1 and CDR2: LGHNA and YSLEER. Losses at the gene ends were 0 bases for V and 6 bases for J; bases not matched to a gene: 10. This CDR3 is 17 amino acids long. CDR3 DNA sequence: TGCGCCAGCAGCCAAGATCCCCGGTGGGGACTAGGAAACATTCAGTACTTC. It translates to CASSQDPRWGLGNIQYF.

The CDR3 coding sequence is TGCGCCAGCAGCCAAGAGGGGGCATCAGGGAAGGTGGCCAAAAACATTCAGTACTTC. It translates to CASSQEGASGKVAKNIQYF. This chain uses TRBV4-3 with TRBJ2-4, with D possibly matching TRBD1 (6 bases). The CDR3 loop spans 19 amino acids. V dropped 0 bases and J dropped 1 base, with 19 bases sitting between them. Germline CDR1 LGHNA, CDR2 YSLEER.

The chain recombines TRBV14 with TRBJ1-3; D is ambiguous. Germline V CDR1 and CDR2: SGHDN, FVKESK. V lost 1 base and J lost 0, with 10 bases in between. The CDR3 consists of 16 residues. CDR3 nucleotides: TGTGCCAGCAGCCAAGCGCTGGGCCGCTCTGGAAACACCATATATTTT. Residues: CASSQALGRSGNTIYF. Full variable domain (remainder filled in from reference TRBV14 and TRBJ1-3): EAGVTQFPSHSVIEKGQTVTLRCDPISGHDNLYWYRRVMGKEIKFLLHFVKESKQDESGMPNNRFLAERTGGTYSTLKVQPAELEDSGVYFCASSQALGRSGNTIYFGEGSWLTVV.

This clone was seen once. The gene calls are TRBV9 and TRBJ2-7; 9 nucleotides match TRBD1. The CDR3 spans 17 residues. Germline CDR1 and CDR2: SGDLS and YYNGEE. After removal of 0 bases from V and 7 bases from J, the junction contained 14 bases not matched to a gene. The CDR3 DNA is TGTGCCAGCAGCGTAGAGGACGTCAACAGGGGGCGCTGGGAGCAGTACTTC. Translating gives CASSVEDVNRGRWEQYF.

Points on this clone: Additional DNA sequences in this sample encode the identical CDR3. CDR3 nucleotide sequence: TGTGCCAGCAGTTTGGGGACAGCGTCCTACGAGCAGTACTTC. This gives the protein CASSLGTASYEQYF. V usage is TRBV27 and J usage is TRBJ2-7; 7 positions match TRBD1. This CDR3 is built from 14 residues. The trim removed 3 bases at V and 1 base at J, leaving 3 bases unmatched. Looked up from germline, CDR1 is MNHEY and CDR2 is SMNVEV (reference sequence).

The chain couples TRBV4-2 to TRBJ2-1; 12 bases map to TRBD2. CDR1 LGHNA and CDR2 YNFKEQ come from the germline V gene. This CDR3 contains 22 residues. V was pared by 4 bases and J by 9 bases, with 28 bases of the junction left unmatched. CDR3 sequence reads: CASSPNSTGQGTPSGRGREQFF. CDR3 in DNA: TGTGCCAGCAGCCCGAACTCGACGGGACAGGGAACTCCTAGCGGGAGGGGGCGTGAGCAGTTCTTC.

This clone was recorded only once. The V and J genes are TRBV27 and TRBJ2-3; 11 nucleotides align to TRBD1. With 4 bases clipped from V and 3 bases from J, the junction kept 9 bases outside the gene matches. Per the germline V gene, CDR1 is MNHEY and CDR2 is SMNVEV (reference sequence). The CDR3 covers 17 residues. The CDR3: CASSSSPGTGGTDTQYF. CDR3 coding DNA: TGTGCCAGCAGTTCCTCACCCGGGACAGGGGGAACAGATACGCAGTATTTT.

V gene TRBV19 combines with J gene TRBJ1-1; 8 bases map to TRBD1. J lost 0 bases, V lost 8 bases, and 8 bases had no gene match. The germline V gene has CDR1 LNHDA and CDR2 SQIVND (reference sequence). The CDR3 runs 15 residues. The CDR3 spells CASAGTGNMNTEAFF. DNA for the CDR3: TGTGCCAGTGCCGGGACAGGCAACATGAACACTGAAGCTTTCTTT. The complete variable domain, with remaining parts taken from reference TRBV19 and TRBJ1-1, reads DGGITQSPKYLFRKEGQNVTLSCEQNLNHDAMYWYRQDPGQGLRLIYYSQIVNDFQKGDIAEGYSVSREKKESFPLTVTSAQKNPTAFYLCASAGTGNMNTEAFFGQGTRLTVV.

The CDR3 protein is CASSQTQTSGRTGEQYF. CDR3 coding DNA: TGCGCCAGCAGCCAAACCCAGACTAGCGGGAGAACAGGCGAGCAGTACTTC. The chain couples TRBV4-3 to TRBJ2-7; 12 bases are shared with TRBD2. The germline gives CDR1 LGHNA, CDR2 YSLEER. The CDR3 length is 17 residues. The V gene end was trimmed by 2 bases and the J gene end by 6 bases; junction bases not matched to a gene: 11.

This clone showed up just a few times. The genes are TRBV4-2 and TRBJ2-3; 15 nucleotides match TRBD2. The CDR3 has 18 residues. CDR1 and CDR2 (germline): LGHNA, YNFKEQ. Unmatched junction bases numbered 8, after V lost 4 bases and J lost 3 bases. CDR3 sequence reads: CASSLPSGLAGGTDTQYF. CDR3 DNA: TGTGCCAGCAGCCTCCCCTCCGGACTAGCGGGAGGGACAGATACGCAGTATTTT.